This T cell receptor (beta chain) originates from a study of control samples from healthy donors and cancer patients. Assay used: immunoSEQ multiplex PCR; TCRdb lists only in-frame clones, some missing. The table records 25,000 to 35,000 clones, approximately 94% of them present only once. Germline V gene lookup returns CDR1 SGDLS and CDR2 YYNGEE. The CDR3 runs 15 residues. The germline V and J ends were trimmed by 0 bases and 2 bases, with 12 bases remaining between them. This sequence was found in a man in his 60s in good health. The chain links TRBV9 to TRBJ2-7, with D perhaps TRBD1 or TRBD2 (5 bases each). The source material was blood. The CDR3 loop is CASSVADWGTYEQYF. CDR3 nucleotides: TGTGCCAGCAGCGTAGCCGATTGGGGGACCTACGAGCAGTACTTC.